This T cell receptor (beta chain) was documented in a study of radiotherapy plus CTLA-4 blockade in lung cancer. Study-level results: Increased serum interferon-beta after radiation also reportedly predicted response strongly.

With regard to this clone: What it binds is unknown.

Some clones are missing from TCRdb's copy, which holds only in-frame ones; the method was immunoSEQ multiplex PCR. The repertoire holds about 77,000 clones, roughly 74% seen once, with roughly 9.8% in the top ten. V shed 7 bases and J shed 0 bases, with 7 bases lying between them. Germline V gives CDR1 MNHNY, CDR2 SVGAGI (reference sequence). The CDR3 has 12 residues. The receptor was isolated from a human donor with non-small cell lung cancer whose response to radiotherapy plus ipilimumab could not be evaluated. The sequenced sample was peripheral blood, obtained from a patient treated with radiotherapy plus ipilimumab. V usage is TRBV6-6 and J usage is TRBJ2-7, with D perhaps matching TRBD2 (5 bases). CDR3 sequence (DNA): TGTGCCAGCACGGGGAACTCCTACGAGCAGTACTTC. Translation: CASTGNSYEQYF.